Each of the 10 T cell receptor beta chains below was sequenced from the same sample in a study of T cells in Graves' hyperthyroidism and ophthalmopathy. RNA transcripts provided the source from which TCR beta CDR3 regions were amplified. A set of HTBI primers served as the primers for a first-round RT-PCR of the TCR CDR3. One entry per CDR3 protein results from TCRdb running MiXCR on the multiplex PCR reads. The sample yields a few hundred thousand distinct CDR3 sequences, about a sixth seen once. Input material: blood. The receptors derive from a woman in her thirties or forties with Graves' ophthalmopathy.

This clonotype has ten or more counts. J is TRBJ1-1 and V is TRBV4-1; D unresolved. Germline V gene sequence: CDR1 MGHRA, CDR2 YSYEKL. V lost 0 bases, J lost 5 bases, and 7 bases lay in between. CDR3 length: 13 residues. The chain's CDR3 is CASSQDSGTEAFF. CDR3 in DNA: TGCGCCAGCAGCCAAGACTCGGGTACTGAAGCTTTCTTT.

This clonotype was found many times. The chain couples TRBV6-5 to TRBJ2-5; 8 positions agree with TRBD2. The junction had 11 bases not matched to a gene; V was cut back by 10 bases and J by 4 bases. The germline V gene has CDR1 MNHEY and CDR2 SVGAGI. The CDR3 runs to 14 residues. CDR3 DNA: TGTGCCACCTCTCCGGGGGGGGGAGGAGAGACCCAGTACTTC. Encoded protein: CATSPGGGGETQYF.

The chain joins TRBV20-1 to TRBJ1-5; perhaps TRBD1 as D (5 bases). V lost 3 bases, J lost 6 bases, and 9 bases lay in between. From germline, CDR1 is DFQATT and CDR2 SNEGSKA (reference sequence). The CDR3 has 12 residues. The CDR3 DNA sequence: TGCAGTGCTAGCCGTCAGGGTCAGCCCCAGCATTTT. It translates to CSASRQGQPQHF.

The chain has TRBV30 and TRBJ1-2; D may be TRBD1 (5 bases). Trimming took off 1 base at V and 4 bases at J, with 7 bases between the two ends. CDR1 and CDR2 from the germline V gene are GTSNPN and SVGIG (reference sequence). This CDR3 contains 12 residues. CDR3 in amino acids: CAWSGQGYGYTF. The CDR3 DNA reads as TGTGCCTGGAGTGGGCAGGGCTATGGCTACACCTTC.

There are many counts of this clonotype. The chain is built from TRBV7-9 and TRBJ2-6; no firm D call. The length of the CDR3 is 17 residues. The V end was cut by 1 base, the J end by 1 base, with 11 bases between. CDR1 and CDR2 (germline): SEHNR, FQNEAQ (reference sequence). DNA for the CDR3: TGTGCCAGCAGCTTAGGAGGCGGCAGGTCTGGGGCCAACGTCCTGACTTTC. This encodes CASSLGGGRSGANVLTF. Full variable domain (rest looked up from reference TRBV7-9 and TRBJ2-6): DTGVSQNPRHKITKRGQNVTFRCDPISEHNRLYWYRQTLGQGPEFLTYFQNEAQLEKSRLLSDRFSAERPKGSFSTLEIQRTEQGDSAMYLCASSLGGGRSGANVLTFGAGSRLTVL.

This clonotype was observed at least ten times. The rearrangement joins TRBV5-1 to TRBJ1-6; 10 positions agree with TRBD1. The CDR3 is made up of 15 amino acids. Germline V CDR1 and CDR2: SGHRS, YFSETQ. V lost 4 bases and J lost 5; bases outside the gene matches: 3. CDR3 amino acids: CASSIGTGDNSPLHF. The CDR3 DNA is TGCGCCAGCAGCATAGGGACAGGGGATAATTCACCCCTCCACTTT. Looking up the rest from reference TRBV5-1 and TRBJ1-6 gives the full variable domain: KAGVTQTPRYLIKTRGQQVTLSCSPISGHRSVSWYQQTPGQGLQFLFEYFSETQRNKGNFPGRFSGRQFSNSRSEMNVSTLELGDSALYLCASSIGTGDNSPLHFGNGTRLTVT.

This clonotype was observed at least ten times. The CDR3 protein is CASSLKVVTEAFF. CDR3 coding DNA: TGTGCCAGCAGCTTAAAAGTAGTGACTGAAGCTTTCTTT. V is TRBV7-2 and J is TRBJ1-1; D is undetermined. V was trimmed by 2 bases and J by 5 bases, leaving 9 bases between them. The CDR3 is 13 residues long. Germline V CDR1 and CDR2: SGHTA, FQGNSA.

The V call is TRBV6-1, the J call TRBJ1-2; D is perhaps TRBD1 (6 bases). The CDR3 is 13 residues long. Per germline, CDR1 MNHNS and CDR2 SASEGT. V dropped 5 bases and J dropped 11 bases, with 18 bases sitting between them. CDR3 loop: CASSTAGGRDYTF. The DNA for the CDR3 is TGTGCCAGCAGTACGGCTGGGGGCAGGGATTACACCTTC.

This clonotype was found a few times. Written as DNA, the CDR3 is TGTGCCAGCACCTTGGATGGACTGTATGAGACCCAGTACTTC. It codes for CASTLDGLYETQYF. This rearrangement joins TRBV12-3 or TRBV12-4 to TRBJ2-5; D perhaps matches TRBD2 (5 bases). Trimming stripped 7 bases from V and 5 bases from J, with 17 bases between. This CDR3 region has 14 residues.

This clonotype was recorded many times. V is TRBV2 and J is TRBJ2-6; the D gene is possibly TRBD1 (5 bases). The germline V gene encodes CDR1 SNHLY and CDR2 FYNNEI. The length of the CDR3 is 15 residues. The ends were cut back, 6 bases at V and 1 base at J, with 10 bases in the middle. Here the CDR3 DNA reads TGTGCCAGCAGAGAACAGGTATCTGGGGCCAACGTCCTGACTTTC. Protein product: CASREQVSGANVLTF.